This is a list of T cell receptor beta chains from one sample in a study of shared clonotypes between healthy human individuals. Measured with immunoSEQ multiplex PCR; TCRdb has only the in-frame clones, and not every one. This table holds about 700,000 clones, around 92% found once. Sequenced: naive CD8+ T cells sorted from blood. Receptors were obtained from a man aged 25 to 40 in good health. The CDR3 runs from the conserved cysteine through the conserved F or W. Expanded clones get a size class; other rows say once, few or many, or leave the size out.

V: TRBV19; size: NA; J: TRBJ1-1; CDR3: CASSIGPAGGDYKYTEAFF
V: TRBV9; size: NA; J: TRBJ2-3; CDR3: CASSSTLDTQYF
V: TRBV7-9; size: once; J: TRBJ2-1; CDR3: CASSPPYYNEQFF
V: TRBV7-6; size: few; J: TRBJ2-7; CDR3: CASSWGQGYEQYF
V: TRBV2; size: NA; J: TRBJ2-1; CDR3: CASKEHRLAGLHNEQFF
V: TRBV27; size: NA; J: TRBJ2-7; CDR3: CAIPPTYYEQYF
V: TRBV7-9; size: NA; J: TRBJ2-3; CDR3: CASSLVGGETDTQYF
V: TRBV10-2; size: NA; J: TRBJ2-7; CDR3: CASHYGTASYEQYF
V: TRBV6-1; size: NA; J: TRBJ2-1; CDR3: CASRATGPDEQFF
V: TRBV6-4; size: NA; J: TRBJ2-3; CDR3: CASRPEATLAGGTDTQYF
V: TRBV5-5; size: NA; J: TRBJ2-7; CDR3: CASSLFRVIGYEQYF
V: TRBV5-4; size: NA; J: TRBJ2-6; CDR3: CASRRPVRQSRANVLTF
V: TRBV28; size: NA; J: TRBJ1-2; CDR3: CASSLPNQDYGYTF
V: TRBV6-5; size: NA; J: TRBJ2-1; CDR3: CASTVTSGSHEQFF
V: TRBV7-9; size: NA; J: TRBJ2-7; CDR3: CASSLRGFVHEQYF
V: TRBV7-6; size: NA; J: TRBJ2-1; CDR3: CASSFGGQRTPNEQFF
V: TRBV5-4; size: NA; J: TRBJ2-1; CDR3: CASRDRTNSYNEQFF
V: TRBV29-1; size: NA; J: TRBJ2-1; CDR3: CSVESNYNEQFF
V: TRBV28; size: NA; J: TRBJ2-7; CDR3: CASNPAQSSYEQYF
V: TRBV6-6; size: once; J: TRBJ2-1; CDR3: CASSPTTGPISEQFF
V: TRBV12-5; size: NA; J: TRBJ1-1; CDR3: CASGLSTSTEAFF
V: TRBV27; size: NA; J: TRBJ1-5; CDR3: CASSLQGWGTHQPQHF
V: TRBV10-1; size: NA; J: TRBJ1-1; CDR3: CASSESGAQAFF
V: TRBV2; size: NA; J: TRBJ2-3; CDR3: CASSERGGSTRVISVLNTDTQYF
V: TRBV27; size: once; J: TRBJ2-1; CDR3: CASSDGTSGYNEQFF
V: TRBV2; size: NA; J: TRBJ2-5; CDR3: CASSEGEGLLETQYF
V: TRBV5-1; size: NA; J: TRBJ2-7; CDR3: CASSLGLAPSYEQYF
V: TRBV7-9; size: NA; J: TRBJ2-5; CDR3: CASKEAGETQYF
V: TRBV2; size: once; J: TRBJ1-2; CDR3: CASRERGGRPTFYGYTF
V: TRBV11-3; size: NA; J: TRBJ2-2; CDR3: CASSLISYGRENTGELFF
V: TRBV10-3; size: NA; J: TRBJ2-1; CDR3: CAISESKAQSGKSSYNEQFF
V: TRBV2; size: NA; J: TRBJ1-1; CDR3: CASSETEEKNTEAFF
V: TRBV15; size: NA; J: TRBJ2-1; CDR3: CATSRDFTGENNEQFF
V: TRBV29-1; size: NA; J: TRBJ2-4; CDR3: CSVVDRGPDIQYF
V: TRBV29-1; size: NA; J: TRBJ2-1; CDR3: CSVEPGQGLFF
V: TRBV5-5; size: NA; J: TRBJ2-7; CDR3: CASSWGLAYEQYF
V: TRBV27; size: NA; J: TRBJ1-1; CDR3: CASRSTVTEAFF
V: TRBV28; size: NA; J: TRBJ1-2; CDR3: CASDRALSYGYTF
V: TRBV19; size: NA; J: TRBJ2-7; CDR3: CASSYATGFSYEQYF
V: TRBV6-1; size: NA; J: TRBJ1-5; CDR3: CASTTNQPQHF
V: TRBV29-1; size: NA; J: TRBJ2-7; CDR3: CSVDSGWKGLGHEQYF
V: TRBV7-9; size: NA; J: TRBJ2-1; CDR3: CASSSGQGPSYNEQFF
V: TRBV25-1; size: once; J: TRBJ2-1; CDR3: CASASISSEQFF
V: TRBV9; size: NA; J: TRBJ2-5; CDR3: CASSVEPEETQYF
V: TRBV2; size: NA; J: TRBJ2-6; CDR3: CASRGRGLHSGANVLTF
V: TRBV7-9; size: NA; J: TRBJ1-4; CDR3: CASRRNEKLFF
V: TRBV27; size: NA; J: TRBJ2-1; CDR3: CASSLSSGDTYNEQFF
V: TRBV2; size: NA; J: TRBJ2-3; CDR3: CASSEGSSGRTDTQYF
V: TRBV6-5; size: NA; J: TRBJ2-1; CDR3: CASSYSTGLAGGPQFF